This T cell receptor (beta chain) was found in a study of graft-versus-host responses after intestinal transplantation. Study background: Among the recipients, all got anti-thymocyte globulin induction and then tacrolimus and steroids for two to four years.

Some clones are missing from TCRdb's copy, which holds only in-frame ones; the method was immunoSEQ multiplex PCR. This sample has more than 85,000 clones; 80% to 95% occur once, and the top ten carry roughly 0.5%. The ends lost 3 bases at V and 6 bases at J; junction bases unmatched: 7. The CDR3 consists of 15 residues. Germline loops: CDR1 LNHDA, CDR2 SQIVND (reference sequence). Worth noting for this clone: What it recognizes is unknown.

The starting material was unstimulated CD8+ T cells sorted from spleen or lymph node cells, obtained before intestinal transplant. This TCR was sampled from a human donor who received an intestinal transplant. The chain carries TRBV19 and TRBJ2-3, with 9 positions matching TRBD2. The CDR3 loop is CASSIQAGGGDTQYF. As DNA, the CDR3 is TGTGCCAGTAGTATTCAAGCGGGGGGCGGTGATACGCAGTATTTT. Full variable domain (rest looked up from reference TRBV19 and TRBJ2-3): DGGITQSPKYLFRKEGQNVTLSCEQNLNHDAMYWYRQDPGQGLRLIYYSQIVNDFQKGDIAEGYSVSREKKESFPLTVTSAQKNPTAFYLCASSIQAGGGDTQYFGPGTRLTVL.